The entry that follows covers one T cell receptor (beta chain) sequence. Its antigen is unknown. This sample stems from a study of STAT5B mutations in CD4+ large granular lymphocyte leukemia. Study in general: Among healthy donors, a particular HLA allele went with more CDR3 'QG' motifs.

The survey-level immunoSEQ assay was used. Clones were read by immunoSEQ multiplex PCR, and TCRdb kept only the in-frame ones, dropping some. The top ten hold roughly 2.2% of the sample, which has about 30,000 clones, more than 65% seen once. Whole-study findings and limits: Patient CD4-sorted repertoires looked more clonal than healthy CD4+ repertoires, even without putative leukemic clones. 8/27 top patient clones versus 2/35 control clones were TRBV06-family.

This CDR3 region has 15 residues. V shed 6 bases, J shed 0 bases, and the junction held 5 bases outside the gene matches. Germline-derived CDR1 and CDR2 are MNHNY and SVGAGI (reference sequence). Material: CD4+ T cells from blood buffy coats. This receptor was taken from a human donor in good health. This chain connects TRBV6-6 to TRBJ2-3; 8 bases are shared with TRBD1. CDR3 DNA: TGTGCCAGCAGACAGGGACAGGTTAGCACAGATACGCAGTATTTT. Protein: CASRQGQVSTDTQYF.